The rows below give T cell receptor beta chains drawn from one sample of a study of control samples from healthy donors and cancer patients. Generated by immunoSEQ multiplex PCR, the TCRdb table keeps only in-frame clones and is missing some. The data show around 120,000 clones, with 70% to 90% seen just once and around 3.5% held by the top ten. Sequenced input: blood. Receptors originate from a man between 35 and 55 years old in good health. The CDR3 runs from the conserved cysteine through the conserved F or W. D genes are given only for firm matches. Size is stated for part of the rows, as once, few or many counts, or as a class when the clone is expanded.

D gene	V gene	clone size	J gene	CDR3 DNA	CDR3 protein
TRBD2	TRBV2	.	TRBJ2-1	TGTGCCAGCAGTTACTTAGCGGGGGATAGGAATGAGCAGTTCTTC	CASSYLAGDRNEQFF
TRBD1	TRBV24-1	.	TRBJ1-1	TGTGCCACCAGTGATCCGGGACAGGGTTTCCCTGAAGCTTTCTTT	CATSDPGQGFPEAFF
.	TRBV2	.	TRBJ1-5	TGTGCCAGCAGCGGAAATAATCAGCCCCAGCATTTT	CASSGNNQPQHF
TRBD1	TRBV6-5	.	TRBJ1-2	TGTGCCAGCAGTTCCGCCGGGACAGGGGACTATGGCTACACCTTC	CASSSAGTGDYGYTF
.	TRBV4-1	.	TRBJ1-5	TGCGCCAGCAGCGAGAGGGGGGCGGGTCAGCCCCAGCATTTT	CASSERGAGQPQHF
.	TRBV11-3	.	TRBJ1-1	TGTGCCAGCGGGTACAGGGTCAGGGGAACTGAAGCTTTCTTT	CASGYRVRGTEAFF
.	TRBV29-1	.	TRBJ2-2	TGCAGCGTTTCTGGACGGCAAAACACCGGGGAGCTGTTTTTT	CSVSGRQNTGELFF
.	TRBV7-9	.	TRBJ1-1	TGTGCCAGCAGCTCGAAGTGGGTGAACACTGAAGCTTTCTTT	CASSSKWVNTEAFF
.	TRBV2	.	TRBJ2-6	TGTGCCAGCAAAGTGAGCTCTGGGGCCAACGTCCTGACTTTC	CASKVSSGANVLTF
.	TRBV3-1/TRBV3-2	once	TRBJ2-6	TGTGCCAGCAGCCAAGTATCATACGGGGTCGGGGCCAACGTCCTGACTTTC	CASSQVSYGVGANVLTF
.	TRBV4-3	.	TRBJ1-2	TGCGCCAGCAGCCAAGATGCATACACGGGCTATGGCTACACCTTC	CASSQDAYTGYGYTF
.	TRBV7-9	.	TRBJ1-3	TGTGCCAGCAGCTTAGAAGGACGGGTCTCTGGAAACACCATATATTTT	CASSLEGRVSGNTIYF
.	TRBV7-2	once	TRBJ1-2	TGTGCCAGCAGTCCTTGGGGGGGACGAGGCTACACCTTC	CASSPWGGRGYTF
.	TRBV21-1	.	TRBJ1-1	TGTGCCAGCAGCAAAAAGGCTCGTCGGGACAGGGGGAAAAAGGGCACTGAAGCTTTCTTT	CASSKKARRDRGKKGTEAFF
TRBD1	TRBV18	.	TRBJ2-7	TGTGCCAGCTCAGGTGGGACAGCCCTAAATCCCTACGAGCAGTACTTC	CASSGGTALNPYEQYF
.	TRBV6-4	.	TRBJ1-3	TGTGCCAGCAGTGACGGGGTTGGTGGAAACACCATATATTTT	CASSDGVGGNTIYF
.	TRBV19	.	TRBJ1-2	TGTGCCAGTAGTATGGAGGGGAAGTATGGCTACACCTTC	CASSMEGKYGYTF
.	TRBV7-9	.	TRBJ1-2	TGTGCCAGCAGCTCTTCCTCTGTGACAGTGAAGGGTTATGGCTACACCTTC	CASSSSSVTVKGYGYTF
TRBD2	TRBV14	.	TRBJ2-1	TGTGCCAGCAGCCCCGGGAGGGGACTCACAAATGAGCAGTTCTTC	CASSPGRGLTNEQFF
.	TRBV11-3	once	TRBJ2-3	TGTGCCAGCAGCTCCATCCGGGACCCCCTTTATACGCAGTATTTT	CASSSIRDPLYTQYF
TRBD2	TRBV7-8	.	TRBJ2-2	TGTGCCAGCAGCTTAGGTTCGGGGGGGCCAGAGACCGGGGAGCTGTTTTTT	CASSLGSGGPETGELFF
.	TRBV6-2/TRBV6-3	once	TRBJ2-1	TGTGCCAGCAGTTATCGCCTCAGGGGGGATGAGCAGTTCTTC	CASSYRLRGDEQFF
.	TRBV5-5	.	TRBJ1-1	TGTGCCAGCAGCTTGTGGGCGGGGAACACTGAAGCTTTCTTT	CASSLWAGNTEAFF
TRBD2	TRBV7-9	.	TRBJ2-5	TGTGCCAGCAGCTGGGAACGGGGGGGCCGTGAGACCCAGTACTTC	CASSWERGGRETQYF
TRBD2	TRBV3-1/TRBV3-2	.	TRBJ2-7	TGTGCCAGCAGCCAACAACGGCTAGCGGGGATTGAGCAGTACTTC	CASSQQRLAGIEQYF
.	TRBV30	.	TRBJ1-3	TGTGCCTGGAGTTATGGCTCGGGAAGCTCTGGAAACACCATATATTTT	CAWSYGSGSSGNTIYF
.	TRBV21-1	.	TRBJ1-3	TGTGCCAGCAGCACCGGACAGGGCCCCAGAGGAAACACCATATATTTT	CASSTGQGPRGNTIYF
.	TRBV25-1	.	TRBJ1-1	TGTGCCAGCACCAAGGGGTATACTGAAGCTTTCTTT	CASTKGYTEAFF
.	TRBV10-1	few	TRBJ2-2	TGCGCCAGCAGTGAGGGGCGAGGGTTCGCCGGGGAGCTGTTTTTT	CASSEGRGFAGELFF
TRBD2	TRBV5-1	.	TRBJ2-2	TGCGCCAGCAGCCCCGGACTAGCGGGGGGGTCGATCACCGGGGAGCTGTTTTTT	CASSPGLAGGSITGELFF
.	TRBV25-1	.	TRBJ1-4	TGTGCCAGCAGTGAACGGGAAATTGAAAAACTGTTTTTT	CASSEREIEKLFF
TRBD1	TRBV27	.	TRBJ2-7	TGTGCCAGCAGTTCCACCGGGACAGGGGATTCCTACGAGCAGTACTTC	CASSSTGTGDSYEQYF
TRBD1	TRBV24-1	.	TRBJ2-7	TGTGCCACCAGTGATTCCGGGACAGGGGGCTACGAGCAGTACTTC	CATSDSGTGGYEQYF
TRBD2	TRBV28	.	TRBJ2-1	TGTGCCAGCAGTTCCCTTGGAGCGGGGGGCTACAATGAGCAGTTCTTC	CASSSLGAGGYNEQFF
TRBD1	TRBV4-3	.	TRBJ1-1	TGCGCCAGCAGCCAACTACCGGGACAGGGGAACACTGAAGCTTTCTTT	CASSQLPGQGNTEAFF
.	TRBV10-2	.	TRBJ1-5	TGCGCCAGCAGTGAGAGCAGGGCCTATAGCAATCAGCCCCAGCATTTT	CASSESRAYSNQPQHF
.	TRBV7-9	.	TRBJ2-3	TGTGCCAGCACTTCAAAGGGGGAAGCTCCCACAGATACGCAGTATTTT	CASTSKGEAPTDTQYF
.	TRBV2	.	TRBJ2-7	TGTGCCAGCAGTGAACAGGGTCCCCTGCACGAGCAGTACTTC	CASSEQGPLHEQYF
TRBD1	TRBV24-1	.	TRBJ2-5	TGTGCCACCAGTGTTGGAGCAGGGGGCGGGGAGACCCAGTACTTC	CATSVGAGGGETQYF
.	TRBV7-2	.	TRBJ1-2	TGTGCCAGCAGCATCGCAGGGAGCGGTGATGGCTACACCTTC	CASSIAGSGDGYTF
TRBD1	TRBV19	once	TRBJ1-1	TGTGCCAGTAGCGACAGGGGCCTGAACACTGAAGCTTTCTTT	CASSDRGLNTEAFF
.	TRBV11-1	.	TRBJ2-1	TGTGCCAGCAGCCCCGGGAAGGGGGGGTACGCCAATGAGCAGTTCTTC	CASSPGKGGYANEQFF
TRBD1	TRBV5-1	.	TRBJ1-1	TGCGCCAGCAGCTTGGATACAGGGGCCGGAACTGAAGCTTTCTTT	CASSLDTGAGTEAFF
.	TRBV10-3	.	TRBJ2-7	TGTGCCATCAGGGCGGGTGACAGGGAGGCCTACGAGCAGTACTTC	CAIRAGDREAYEQYF
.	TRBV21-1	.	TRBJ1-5	TGTGCCAACTCCTGGACAGGGGGCCATAATCAGCCCCAGCATTTT	CANSWTGGHNQPQHF
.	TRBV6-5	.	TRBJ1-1	TGTGCCAGCAGTTACTCTCTACAGGGTGTCACTGAAGCTTTCTTT	CASSYSLQGVTEAFF
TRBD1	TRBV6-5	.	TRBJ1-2	TGTGCCAGCACCCGGACAGGGCTTGGCTACACCTTC	CASTRTGLGYTF
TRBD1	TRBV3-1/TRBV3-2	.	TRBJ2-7	TGTGCCAGCAGCCAAGAGTCCGGACAGGGGTTCTCCTACGAGCAGTACTTC	CASSQESGQGFSYEQYF
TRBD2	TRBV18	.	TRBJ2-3	TGTGCCAGCTCACCACGACTAGCGGGGGGGACAGATACGCAGTATTTT	CASSPRLAGGTDTQYF
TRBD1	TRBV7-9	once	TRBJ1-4	TGTGCCAGCAGCTTAGGGGACAGTAGAAATGAAAAACTGTTTTTT	CASSLGDSRNEKLFF
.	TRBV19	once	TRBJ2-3	TGTGCCAGTAGTATAAGTCTGGAGTCCGATACGCAGTATTTT	CASSISLESDTQYF